Following are 27 T cell receptor beta chains from one sample sequenced in a study of cytotoxic CD8 clonotypes in ibrutinib-treated CLL. Produced via immunoSEQ multiplex PCR; TCRdb's table is partial and in-frame only. The sample has about 39,000 clones; roughly two thirds are singletons. The material sequenced was PBMCs, taken at disease progression, from a patient treated with ibrutinib. These receptors were obtained from a human donor with chronic lymphocytic leukemia.

Comment on this clone: The same CDR3 can be traced to other DNA sequences in this sample. The gene calls are TRBV7-3 and TRBJ2-1, with D maybe TRBD2 (6 bases). Germline V lookup: CDR1 SGHTA, CDR2 FQGTGA. The CDR3 loop spans 17 amino acids. V was trimmed by 1 base and J by 1 base, leaving 14 bases between them. Written as DNA, the CDR3 is TGTGCCAGCAGCTTAAACCCCGGGGGAGATTCCTACAATGAGCAGTTCTTC. Encoded protein: CASSLNPGGDSYNEQFF. Combining the CDR3 with reference TRBV7-3 and TRBJ2-1 gives the whole variable domain GAGVSQTPSNKVTEKGKYVELRCDPISGHTALYWYRQSLGQGPEFLIYFQGTGAADDSGLPNDRFFAVRPEGSVSTLKIQRTERGDSAVYLCASSLNPGGDSYNEQFFGPGTRLTVL.

This clone has just a few counts. The J gene is TRBJ2-7, the V gene TRBV13; 10 bases are a match to TRBD1. From germline, CDR1 is PRHDT and CDR2 FYEKMQ (reference sequence). The CDR3 has 15 amino acids. V lost 4 bases and J lost 6; bases outside the gene matches: 9. This CDR3 reads CASSSTRDRGSEQYF. DNA of the CDR3: TGTGCCAGCAGCTCCACCCGGGACAGGGGTAGCGAGCAGTACTTC.

This clone has a single count. The CDR3 is CAIRQEGTDTQYF. CDR3 in DNA: TGTGCCATCAGGCAGGAGGGCACAGATACGCAGTATTTT. The chain carries TRBV10-3 and TRBJ2-3; D may be TRBD2 (5 bases). Per the germline V gene, CDR1 is ENHRY and CDR2 is SYGVKD. This CDR3 is 13 amino acids long. Trimming left V 6 bases short and J 1 base short, with 8 bases between.

V gene TRBV7-2 combines with J gene TRBJ2-3, with D unclear. This CDR3 contains 14 residues. The V end was cut by 10 bases, the J end by 8 bases, with 22 bases between. Germline-derived CDR1 and CDR2 are SGHTA and FQGNSA. CDR3 DNA: TGTGCCATTGGAAGTGATCCGCTTGGCGGTACGCAGTATTTT. It codes for CAIGSDPLGGTQYF.

In this sample, this clone turned up a few times. The CDR3 sequence: CAWSRDLYLNTEAFF. The CDR3 nucleotides read TGTGCCTGGAGTCGGGACTTATATTTGAACACTGAAGCTTTCTTT. V gene TRBV30 combines with J gene TRBJ1-1; a weak D match, TRBD1 (5 bases). Germline CDR1 reads GTSNPN; CDR2 reads SVGIG (reference sequence). There are 15 residues in the CDR3. Trimming stripped 2 bases from V and 0 bases from J, with 13 bases between. The variable domain in full, with the rest retrieved from reference TRBV30 and TRBJ1-1, is SQTIHQWPATLVQPVGSPLSLECTVEGTSNPNLYWYRQAAGRGLQLLFYSVGIGQISSEVPQNLSASRPQDRQFILSSKKLLLSDSGFYLCAWSRDLYLNTEAFFGQGTRLTVV.

This clone was counted between two and nine times. The chain is built from TRBV7-6 and TRBJ2-7; no clear D gene. The CDR3 runs to 11 residues. Germline V gene sequence: CDR1 SGHVS, CDR2 FNYEAQ. Trimming cost V 0 bases and J 7 bases, with 4 bases left between them. The CDR3 DNA reads as TGTGCCAGCAGCTTAGCGGGGGAGCAGTACTTC. Protein product: CASSLAGEQYF.

J is TRBJ2-4 and V is TRBV4-1, with 10 bases aligning to TRBD1. The trim removed 4 bases at V and 1 base at J, leaving 16 bases unmatched. CDR3 length: 20 residues. CDR1 and CDR2 (germline): MGHRA, YSYEKL. The CDR3, as DNA: TGCGCCAGCAGCCTCAGGCTGGGACAGGGGAGTGGGTTGGCCAAAAACATTCAGTACTTC. Its protein is CASSLRLGQGSGLAKNIQYF.

J is TRBJ2-1 and V is TRBV9; D gene ambiguous. This CDR3 has 14 residues. Germline lookup yields CDR1 SGDLS and CDR2 YYNGEE. V was shortened by 1 base and J by 5 bases, with 10 bases between the two germline ends. The CDR3 here is CASSVMGRNNEQFF. As DNA, the CDR3 is TGTGCCAGCAGCGTAATGGGCAGGAACAATGAGCAGTTCTTC.

This chain uses TRBV27 with TRBJ2-1; TRBD2 aligns across 7 bases. The CDR3 spans 15 residues. J was trimmed by 6 bases and V by 6 bases; bases with no gene match: 11. The germline CDR1 and CDR2 sequences are MNHEY and SMNVEV (reference sequence). CDR3 in DNA: TGTGCCAGCAGCCCAGGGAGGGGAAATCTCAATGAGCAGTTCTTC. Translated, it gives CASSPGRGNLNEQFF.

The gene calls are TRBV29-1 and TRBJ1-1; D unresolved. The CDR3 contains 11 residues. V was cut by 4 bases and J by 11 bases, with 14 bases left in between. The germline CDR1 and CDR2 sequences are SQVTM and ANQGSEA. CDR3 protein: CSVGRDTVAFF. The CDR3 region has the DNA TGCAGCGTTGGCCGGGATACTGTCGCTTTCTTT.

The gene calls are TRBV28 and TRBJ1-2; 7 bases line up with TRBD1. The CDR3 totals 14 residues. The germline CDR1 and CDR2 sequences are MDHEN and SYDVKM. V lost 5 bases, J lost 8 bases, and 11 bases stayed unmatched. CDR3 sequence (DNA): TGTGCCAGCAGTATCCTTGCAAGGGGGCAAGGCTACACCTTC. This codes for CASSILARGQGYTF.

V and J are TRBV27 and TRBJ2-2; D is undetermined. This CDR3 region has 12 residues. Germline loops: CDR1 MNHEY, CDR2 SMNVEV (reference sequence). Trimming left V 2 bases short and J 7 bases short, with 5 bases between. CDR3 loop: CASSLPGGELFF. The CDR3 coding sequence is TGTGCCAGCAGTTTACCGGGCGGGGAGCTGTTTTTT.

The chain is built from TRBV7-2 and TRBJ1-5; tentative D call: TRBD1 (6 bases). Looked up from germline, CDR1 is SGHTA and CDR2 is FQGNSA. The CDR3 has 16 residues. V was cut by 2 bases and J by 3 bases, with 14 bases left in between. Here the CDR3 DNA reads TGTGCCAGCAGCTTAAATTCCGACAGGTTCAATCAGCCCCAGCATTTT. It codes for CASSLNSDRFNQPQHF.

This rearrangement joins TRBV11-3 to TRBJ2-2; TRBD2 aligns across 8 bases. CDR3 length: 18 residues. V was pared by 1 base and J by 5 bases, with 12 bases of the junction left unmatched. CDR1 SGHNT and CDR2 YENEEA come from the germline V gene. The CDR3 nucleotides are TGTGCCAGCAGCTTAGGGGCCTTCGCGGGAGGAAAGACCGGGGAGCTGTTTTTT. This gives the protein CASSLGAFAGGKTGELFF.

In its sample, this clone was seen once. This chain joins TRBV7-6 and TRBJ2-3, with D tentatively TRBD1 or TRBD2 (6 bases each). The V end lost 4 bases, the J end lost 0 bases, and 11 bases lay between the germline ends. The V gene's germline CDR1 is SGHVS and CDR2 FNYEAQ. CDR3 length: 15 residues. The CDR3 DNA follows: TGTGCCAGCAGCTCCGGGGGCCATAGCACAGATACGCAGTATTTT. Translation: CASSSGGHSTDTQYF. Full variable domain (missing parts from reference TRBV7-6 and TRBJ2-3): GAGVSQSPRYKVTKRGQDVALRCDPISGHVSLYWYRQALGQGPEFLTYFNYEAQQDKSGLPNDRFSAERPEGSISTLTIQRTEQRDSAMYRCASSSGGHSTDTQYFGPGTRLTVL.

The rearrangement uses TRBV5-4 and TRBJ2-1; 7 bases agree with TRBD2. Germline values: CDR1 SGHNT, CDR2 YYREEE (reference sequence). V dropped 4 bases and J dropped 1; count of bases not matched to a gene: 5. The CDR3 is 15 amino acids. The CDR3 spells CASSPKAGSYNEQFF. The CDR3 DNA reads as TGTGCCAGCAGCCCCAAAGCGGGGTCCTACAATGAGCAGTTCTTC.

This clone was recorded once. The CDR3 DNA sequence: TGTGCTAGTGGTTTGGACAGGGGGGGTTTCTTT. Encoded protein: CASGLDRGGFF. This rearrangement joins TRBV12-5 to TRBJ1-1, with TRBD1 matching over 8 bases. The length of the CDR3 is 11 residues. V lost 1 base, J lost 13 bases, and 2 bases stayed unmatched. The germline CDR1 and CDR2 sequences are LGHNT and FRNRAP.

V is TRBV19 and J is TRBJ1-1; 7 positions agree with TRBD1. Germline V gives CDR1 LNHDA, CDR2 SQIVND (reference sequence). Unmatched junction bases numbered 9, after V lost 7 bases and J lost 4 bases. The CDR3 consists of 14 residues. The CDR3 coding sequence is TGTGCCAGTATCCCATCAGGGGGGGCCACTGAAGCTTTCTTT. This translates into CASIPSGGATEAFF.

V gene TRBV5-1 combines with J gene TRBJ2-2; TRBD2 agrees at 14 bases. Trimming cost V 1 base and J 5 bases; bases outside gene matches: 19. From germline, CDR1 is SGHRS and CDR2 YFSETQ. The CDR3 length is 22 residues. CDR3: CASSLLSAGGTSGRERTGELFF. The CDR3 nucleotides read TGCGCCAGCAGCTTGTTGTCGGCAGGTGGGACTAGCGGGAGAGAAAGAACCGGGGAGCTGTTTTTT.

This sequence joins TRBV7-2 and TRBJ1-4, with TRBD1 identical over 8 bases. Germline values: CDR1 SGHTA, CDR2 FQGNSA. The CDR3 has 14 amino acids. Trimming removed 7 bases from V and 3 bases from J; junction bases left unmatched: 4. The CDR3 region has the DNA TGTGCCAGCACCTCGGACAGGGCTAATGAAAAACTGTTTTTT. Amino acids: CASTSDRANEKLFF.

The CDR3 DNA follows: TGTGCCAGCAGTTACCGGGAGCACCAGCCCCAGCATTTT. Translation gives CASSYREHQPQHF. The gene calls are TRBV27 and TRBJ1-5; D is unresolved. The CDR3 spans 13 residues. The V gene lost 4 bases and the J gene lost 7 bases, with 11 bases spanning the gap. The germline CDR1 and CDR2 sequences are MNHEY and SMNVEV (reference sequence).

The chain joins TRBV7-2 to TRBJ2-5; D is ambiguous. V was shortened by 1 base and J by 5 bases, with 11 bases between the two germline ends. Germline CDR1 SGHTA, CDR2 FQGNSA. The CDR3 is 14 residues long. This chain's CDR3 is CASSLGVRGETQYF. CDR3 DNA: TGTGCCAGCAGCTTAGGTGTGCGAGGCGAGACCCAGTACTTC.

This clone was picked up a small number of times. The V and J genes are TRBV7-2 and TRBJ2-2; weak D call: TRBD2 (5 bases). CDR3 size: 15 residues. V was clipped by 1 base and J by 7 bases, with 13 bases between them. Germline V lookup: CDR1 SGHTA, CDR2 FQGNSA. The CDR3 loop reads CASSLDVARDGELFF. CDR3 in DNA: TGTGCCAGCAGCTTAGATGTTGCGAGGGACGGGGAGCTGTTTTTT.

V usage is TRBV5-1 and J usage is TRBJ2-5; no firm D call. The CDR3 is 13 amino acids. CDR1 is SGHRS and CDR2 is YFSETQ in the germline V gene. V lost 2 bases to trimming and J lost 0 bases, with 5 bases between them. As DNA, the CDR3 is TGCGCCAGCAGCTTAAACCACCAAGAGACCCAGTACTTC. Its protein product is CASSLNHQETQYF.

The chain uses TRBV28 and TRBJ1-2; 8 bases map to TRBD1. Looked up from germline, CDR1 is MDHEN and CDR2 is SYDVKM. J was trimmed by 4 bases and V by 6 bases; bases with no gene match: 13. This CDR3 is 16 amino acids long. CDR3 in DNA: TGTGCCAGCAGCCCTCCCCTCGGACAGGGAGCCTATGGCTACACCTTC. It encodes CASSPPLGQGAYGYTF.

The chain links TRBV11-2 to TRBJ2-1; D unclear. The CDR3 has 15 residues. Germline CDR1 and CDR2: SGHAT and FQNNGV. Between the trimmed V and J ends, which lost 9 bases and 0 bases, there was a span of 15 bases. The CDR3 nucleotides are TGTGCCAGTGGTTTAGCCGTGAGCTCCTACAATGAGCAGTTCTTC. The encoded protein is CASGLAVSSYNEQFF.

The chain recombines TRBV27 with TRBJ2-2; possibly TRBD1 for D (5 bases). The CDR3 runs to 13 residues. Between the trimmed V and J ends, which lost 8 bases and 5 bases, there was a span of 12 bases. Germline lookup yields CDR1 MNHEY and CDR2 SMNVEV (reference sequence). In DNA, the CDR3 is TGTGCCAGCGGGCCAAGGGGAACCGGGGAGCTGTTTTTT. It is translated as CASGPRGTGELFF.